These T cell receptor beta chains were read from a single sample in a study of shared clonotypes between healthy human individuals. Sequenced by immunoSEQ multiplex PCR; TCRdb stores in-frame clones only, minus some. The sample has about 490,000 clones, 76% seen once; the top ten hold about an eighth. The specimen sequenced was PBMCs. The receptors shown here come from a woman in her thirties or forties in good health. Some clones in this sample may be carry-over from other donors' samples. CDR3s leave out the opening cysteine and the closing phenylalanine or tryptophan. The order of the fields is D gene, J gene, V gene, CDR3 protein. The D gene is left open where the match is weak.

D gene: TRBD2
J gene: TRBJ2-5
V gene: TRBV11-1
CDR3 protein: ASSLVGLAEQETQY

D gene: TRBD1
J gene: TRBJ2-3
V gene: TRBV28
CDR3 protein: ASSPFGTGSGTDTQY

D gene: NA
J gene: TRBJ2-7
V gene: TRBV5-4
CDR3 protein: ASSLAVTVLSDEQY

D gene: TRBD1
J gene: TRBJ1-2
V gene: TRBV7-2
CDR3 protein: ASEPRDRSYGYT

D gene: TRBD1
J gene: TRBJ2-2
V gene: TRBV23-1
CDR3 protein: ASSPGTGRVGELF

D gene: NA
J gene: TRBJ2-3
V gene: TRBV6-4
CDR3 protein: ASSDSTGSSTDTQY

D gene: TRBD1
J gene: TRBJ1-2
V gene: TRBV27
CDR3 protein: ASSFGQGSGYT

D gene: NA
J gene: TRBJ1-3
V gene: TRBV6-6
CDR3 protein: ASSLENFSGNTIY

D gene: TRBD2
J gene: TRBJ2-7
V gene: TRBV7-8
CDR3 protein: ASSLTSGSYEQY

D gene: NA
J gene: TRBJ2-1
V gene: TRBV11-2
CDR3 protein: ASSSGARDNEQF

D gene: NA
J gene: TRBJ2-1
V gene: TRBV6-5
CDR3 protein: ASSPLRGSYNEQF

D gene: NA
J gene: TRBJ1-4
V gene: TRBV5-1
CDR3 protein: ASSLAGASGEKLF

D gene: TRBD1
J gene: TRBJ1-4
V gene: TRBV5-8
CDR3 protein: ASSRGTVNEKLF

D gene: TRBD1
J gene: TRBJ2-2
V gene: TRBV5-1
CDR3 protein: ASSFGTGFDTGELF

D gene: TRBD1
J gene: TRBJ1-4
V gene: TRBV30
CDR3 protein: AWRSKGAGDEKLF

D gene: TRBD1
J gene: TRBJ1-4
V gene: TRBV19
CDR3 protein: ASKSGQGYATNEKLF

D gene: NA
J gene: TRBJ1-1
V gene: TRBV7-8
CDR3 protein: ASSLAGVITEAF

D gene: TRBD2
J gene: TRBJ2-5
V gene: TRBV5-4
CDR3 protein: ASSDTGSGRETQY

D gene: TRBD2
J gene: TRBJ2-2
V gene: TRBV29-1
CDR3 protein: SVGVAGGNTGELF

D gene: NA
J gene: TRBJ2-5
V gene: TRBV16
CDR3 protein: ASSQFRGYEETQY

D gene: NA
J gene: TRBJ2-3
V gene: TRBV18
CDR3 protein: ASSPPNGRGADTQY

D gene: NA
J gene: TRBJ1-2
V gene: TRBV15
CDR3 protein: ATSTGTSPGYT

D gene: NA
J gene: TRBJ1-6
V gene: TRBV27
CDR3 protein: ASTLQTSSYNSPLH

D gene: TRBD1
J gene: TRBJ1-1
V gene: TRBV7-9
CDR3 protein: ASSLEPGQGGTEAF

D gene: NA
J gene: TRBJ2-1
V gene: TRBV14
CDR3 protein: ASSQVYGEQF

D gene: NA
J gene: TRBJ2-5
V gene: TRBV14
CDR3 protein: ASSGRIQETQY

D gene: TRBD2
J gene: TRBJ2-7
V gene: TRBV5-3
CDR3 protein: ARSLTSGRASYEQY

D gene: NA
J gene: TRBJ2-3
V gene: TRBV29-1
CDR3 protein: SVEIDTDTQY

D gene: NA
J gene: TRBJ2-4
V gene: TRBV6-1
CDR3 protein: ASSVRGLDKNIQY

D gene: TRBD2
J gene: TRBJ2-1
V gene: TRBV19
CDR3 protein: ASSTGTRGEQF

D gene: NA
J gene: TRBJ1-2
V gene: TRBV5-6
CDR3 protein: ASSPGGGIYGYT

D gene: NA
J gene: TRBJ1-1
V gene: TRBV30
CDR3 protein: AWSKEYTEAF

D gene: NA
J gene: TRBJ1-5
V gene: TRBV5-5
CDR3 protein: ASSGGAANSNQPQH

D gene: NA
J gene: TRBJ2-5
V gene: TRBV14
CDR3 protein: ASSQNRETQY

D gene: TRBD1
J gene: TRBJ1-2
V gene: TRBV11-2
CDR3 protein: ASSMGQRPYGYT

D gene: TRBD1
J gene: TRBJ2-7
V gene: TRBV7-9
CDR3 protein: ASSPRDRGLEQY

D gene: NA
J gene: TRBJ1-5
V gene: TRBV7-9
CDR3 protein: ASSIQGGQPQH

D gene: TRBD2
J gene: TRBJ2-2
V gene: TRBV5-1
CDR3 protein: ASSPGTSGGTGELF

D gene: NA
J gene: TRBJ2-7
V gene: TRBV9
CDR3 protein: ASSVGYRAPSYEQY

D gene: TRBD1
J gene: TRBJ2-2
V gene: TRBV5-4
CDR3 protein: ASSPSTGKAGELF

D gene: TRBD1
J gene: TRBJ1-1
V gene: TRBV7-2
CDR3 protein: ASSTRQGGTEAF

D gene: NA
J gene: TRBJ1-5
V gene: TRBV10-3
CDR3 protein: AISESYQPQH

D gene: NA
J gene: TRBJ1-1
V gene: TRBV30
CDR3 protein: AWSHRSVFQGPAGTEAF

D gene: NA
J gene: TRBJ1-2
V gene: TRBV30
CDR3 protein: ARGGPRTKAGYT

D gene: NA
J gene: TRBJ2-3
V gene: TRBV30
CDR3 protein: AWSPGGSSTDTQY

D gene: TRBD1
J gene: TRBJ1-5
V gene: TRBV19
CDR3 protein: ASSSRTGDNQPQH

D gene: NA
J gene: TRBJ1-1
V gene: TRBV11-2
CDR3 protein: ASSYGINTEAF

D gene: TRBD2
J gene: TRBJ2-3
V gene: TRBV5-1
CDR3 protein: ASTGTSGTDTQY

D gene: TRBD2
J gene: TRBJ2-1
V gene: TRBV5-1
CDR3 protein: ASSKSLAGVRTYNEQF

D gene: NA
J gene: TRBJ1-5
V gene: TRBV9
CDR3 protein: ASSPAPNQPQH

D gene: TRBD2
J gene: TRBJ2-1
V gene: TRBV7-2
CDR3 protein: ASSLLAGGWDEQF

D gene: NA
J gene: TRBJ2-7
V gene: TRBV11-2
CDR3 protein: ASSPDHRIGEQY

D gene: NA
J gene: TRBJ1-1
V gene: TRBV7-9
CDR3 protein: AIHFTRQNTEAF

D gene: NA
J gene: TRBJ2-7
V gene: TRBV19
CDR3 protein: ASSTARGTTGEQY

D gene: NA
J gene: TRBJ2-5
V gene: TRBV28
CDR3 protein: ASSLGGSGETQY